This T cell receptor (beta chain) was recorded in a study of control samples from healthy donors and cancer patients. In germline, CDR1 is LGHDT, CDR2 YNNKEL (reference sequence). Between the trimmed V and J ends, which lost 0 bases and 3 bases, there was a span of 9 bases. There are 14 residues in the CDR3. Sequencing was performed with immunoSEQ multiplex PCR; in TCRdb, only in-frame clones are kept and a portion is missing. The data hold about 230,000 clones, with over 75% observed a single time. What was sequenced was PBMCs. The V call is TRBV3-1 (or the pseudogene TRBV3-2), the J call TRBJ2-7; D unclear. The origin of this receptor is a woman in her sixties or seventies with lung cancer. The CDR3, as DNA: TGTGCCAGCAGCCAAGATCCGGTTAGCTACGAGCAGTACTTC. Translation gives CASSQDPVSYEQYF.